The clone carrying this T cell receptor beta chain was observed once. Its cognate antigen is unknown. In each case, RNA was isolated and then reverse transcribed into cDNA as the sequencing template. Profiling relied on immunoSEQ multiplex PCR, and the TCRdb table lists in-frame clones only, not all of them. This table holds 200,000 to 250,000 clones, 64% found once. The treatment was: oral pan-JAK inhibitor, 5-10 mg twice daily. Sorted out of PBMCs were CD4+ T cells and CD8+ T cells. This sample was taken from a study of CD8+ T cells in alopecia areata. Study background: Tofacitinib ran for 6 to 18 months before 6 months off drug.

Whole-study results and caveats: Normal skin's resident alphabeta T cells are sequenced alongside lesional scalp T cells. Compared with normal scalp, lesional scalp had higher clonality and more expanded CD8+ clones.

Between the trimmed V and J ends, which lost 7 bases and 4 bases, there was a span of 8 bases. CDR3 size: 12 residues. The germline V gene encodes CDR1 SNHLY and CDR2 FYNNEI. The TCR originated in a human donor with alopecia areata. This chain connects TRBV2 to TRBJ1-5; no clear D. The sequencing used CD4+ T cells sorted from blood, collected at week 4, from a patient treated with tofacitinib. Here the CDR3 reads CASMGYNQPQHF. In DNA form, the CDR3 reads TGTGCCAGCATGGGCTATAATCAGCCCCAGCATTTT.